This entry concerns a single T cell receptor (beta chain). The antigen it recognizes is unknown. At one of its ends the junction is not consistent with the germline gene, which may arise from a read error. According to the germline V gene (reference sequence), CDR1 reads MNHNY and CDR2 reads SVGAGI. From cysteine to phenylalanine, the CDR3 is 15 amino acids long. Of all the DNA, just the CDR3 is kept, 45 bases in frame from base 1. Read against the paper, the sample's time point label means: five sample-tagged time points from pre-transplant (day -1) to day 368 post-transplant, pooled. PBMC were thawed and then stimulated for more than ten hours with a CMV IE-1 overlapping peptide library, with no transport inhibitors added. After thawing, cells were rested overnight and were then stimulated in R10 medium with CD28/CD49d costimulation. The IE-1 peptide library was made up of 15-amino-acid peptides, each overlapping by 11 amino acids. Each time point was barcoded using BD Single-Cell Multiplexing Kit Sample Tags, after which the barcoded samples were pooled and stained with oligo-conjugated anti-CD45RA plus sorting antibodies. A BD FACSAria III was used to sort CMV-responsive CD8+CD137+ and CD4+CD154+ T cells at 4-way purity. Blood was drawn into EDTA vacutainers and was processed by Ficoll gradient within 1-24 hours.

This sample is drawn from a study of immune aging and cytomegalovirus after organ transplant (TCRdb year 2021). A note on the overall study: All transplant recipients received three-drug immunosuppression with prednisone, tacrolimus, and mycophenolate. Study-wide findings and limitations: CD57 was not measured in the sequencing data, so a conservative gene-based aging definition was used instead. Aged-phenotype cells increased post-transplant regardless of clone size, earlier in large clones (days 200-264) than small clones, following viremia. A larger share of large clones was made up of TEMRA cells, and in the seven largest clones (1904 cells) aged and TEMRA cells were gained while TCM cells were lost.

Library prep was done by single-cell sequencing. Sequencer: Illumina NovaSeq 6000. The BD Rhapsody Targeted mRNA and AbSeq Reagent Kit, in a microwell format, was used for cell capture and library preparation. The libraries included TCR, sample tags, AbSeq, and targeted mRNA drawn from the Human T-Cell Expression Panel together with custom TOX and TOX2 primers. Sequencing of the libraries was performed on an Illumina NovaSeq. The paper's processing steps were these. The analysis covered approximately 9,900 cells in total, of which 7,000 to 7,500 were CD8 T cells and 4494 were CD8 T cells with an identifiable TCR CDR3. The BD Rhapsody Targeted Analysis Pipeline, including V(D)J processing, was run on the Seven Bridges Genomics platform to process the raw data. Quality control, Sample Tag demultiplexing with Lex-BDSMK, clone identification with VDJ Explorer, and Seurat clustering were all done in SeqGeq 1.6.0. Clones comprising <1% of CD8 T cells were considered non-expanded; clones comprising >2.5% of the sample were considered clonal expansions. TCRdb reprocessed the public reads (quality trimming at Q25 with fastp, clone calling with MiXCR) and kept in-frame beta chains. Here each entry gathers all rows of one CDR3 protein and keeps the most common genes and DNA. These V and J calls derive from TCRdb rather than the authors' analysis. In this sample the table shows 20,000 to 25,000 distinct CDR3 sequences, roughly 36% of which occur a single time. The ten largest make up 25% to 30% of the sample.

The clonotype comes from a female donor who had a heart transplant and CMV viremia. Source: CMV peptide-activated CD4+ and CD8+ T cells sorted from blood, taken at five time points, pooled. Taken with the paper, the label for cell subset or site translates to: sorted CD8+CD137+ and CD4+CD154+ T cells after about 12 h CMV IE-1 peptide stimulation. The chain couples TRBV6-6 to TRBJ1-3; the D segment cannot be called with confidence. CDR3 sequence: CASSHGVSSGNTIYF. The DNA sequence reads TGTGCCAGCAGTCACGGGGTGAGCTCTGGAAACACCATATACTTT.